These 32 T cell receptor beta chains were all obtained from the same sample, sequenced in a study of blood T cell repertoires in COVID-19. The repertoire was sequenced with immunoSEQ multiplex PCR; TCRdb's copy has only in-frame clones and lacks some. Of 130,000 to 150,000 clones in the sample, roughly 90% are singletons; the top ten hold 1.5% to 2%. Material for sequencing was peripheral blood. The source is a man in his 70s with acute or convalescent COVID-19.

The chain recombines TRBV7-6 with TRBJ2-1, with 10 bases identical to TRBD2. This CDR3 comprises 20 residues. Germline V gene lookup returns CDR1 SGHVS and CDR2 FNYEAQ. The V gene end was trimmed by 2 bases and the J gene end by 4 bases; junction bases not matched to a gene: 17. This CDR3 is CASSLRAQAGGPRFYNEQFF. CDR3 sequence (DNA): TGTGCCAGCAGCTTAAGGGCACAAGCGGGGGGGCCAAGGTTTTACAATGAGCAGTTCTTC.

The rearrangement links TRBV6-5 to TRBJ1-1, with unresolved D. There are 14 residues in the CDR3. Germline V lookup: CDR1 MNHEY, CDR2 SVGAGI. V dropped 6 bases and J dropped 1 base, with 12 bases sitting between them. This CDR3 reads CASSRPRGNTEAFF. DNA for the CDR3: TGTGCCAGCAGCCGCCCGAGAGGGAACACTGAAGCTTTCTTT.

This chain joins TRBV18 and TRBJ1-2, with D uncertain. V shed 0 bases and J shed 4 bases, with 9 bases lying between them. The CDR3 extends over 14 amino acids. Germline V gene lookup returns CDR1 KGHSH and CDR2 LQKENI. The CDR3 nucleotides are TGTGCCAGCTCACCACCCGAGGGCGGCTATGGCTACACCTTC. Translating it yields CASSPPEGGYGYTF.

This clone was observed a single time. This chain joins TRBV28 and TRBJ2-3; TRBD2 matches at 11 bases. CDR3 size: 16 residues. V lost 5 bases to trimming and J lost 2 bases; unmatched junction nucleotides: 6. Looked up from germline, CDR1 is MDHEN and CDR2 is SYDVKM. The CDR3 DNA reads TGTGCCAGCAGTCTTCGACTAGCGGGGACCACAGATACGCAGTATTTT. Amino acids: CASSLRLAGTTDTQYF.

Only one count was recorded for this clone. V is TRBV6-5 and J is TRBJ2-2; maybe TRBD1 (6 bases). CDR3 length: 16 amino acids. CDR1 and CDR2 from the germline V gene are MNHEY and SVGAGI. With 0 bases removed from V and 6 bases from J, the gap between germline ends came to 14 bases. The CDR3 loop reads CASSYSGAGVAGELFF. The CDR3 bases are TGTGCCAGCAGTTACTCAGGGGCAGGGGTAGCCGGGGAGCTGTTTTTT.

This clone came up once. The CDR3 DNA reads TGTGCCAGCAGCTCTCGGGACTTGGGGAATGAGCAGTTCTTC. Amino acids: CASSSRDLGNEQFF. V usage is TRBV7-9 and J usage is TRBJ2-1; TRBD2 is a possible D gene (6 bases). The germline V gene encodes CDR1 SEHNR and CDR2 FQNEAQ (reference sequence). The CDR3 is 14 amino acids. Between the trimmed V and J ends, which lost 4 bases and 7 bases, there was a span of 14 bases.

The CDR3 protein is CASSNKTSETVRDF. The CDR3 region has the DNA TGTGCCAGCAGCAACAAGACTAGCGAGACCGTCCGGGACTTC. J is TRBJ2-7 and V is TRBV21-1; the tabulated D call, TRBD2, remains unverified against the DNA. TRBV21-1 is listed as a pseudogene. The CDR3 loop spans 14 amino acids.

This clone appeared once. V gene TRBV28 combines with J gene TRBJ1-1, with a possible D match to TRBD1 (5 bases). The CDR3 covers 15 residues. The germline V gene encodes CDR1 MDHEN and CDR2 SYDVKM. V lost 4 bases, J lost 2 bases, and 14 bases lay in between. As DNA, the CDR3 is TGTGCCAGCAGTTATCTCGGGAGGGGAAACACTGAAGCTTTCTTT. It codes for CASSYLGRGNTEAFF.

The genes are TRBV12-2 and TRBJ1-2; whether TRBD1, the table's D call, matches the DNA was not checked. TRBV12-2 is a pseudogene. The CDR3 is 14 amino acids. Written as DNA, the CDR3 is TGTGCAAGTCGCTTATTACAGGGGTCCCGAGGCTACACCTTC. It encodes CASRLLQGSRGYTF.

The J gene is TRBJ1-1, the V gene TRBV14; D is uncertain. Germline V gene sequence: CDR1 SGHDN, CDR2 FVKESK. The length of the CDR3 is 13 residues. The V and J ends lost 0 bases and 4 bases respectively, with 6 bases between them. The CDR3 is CASSQDPGTEAFF. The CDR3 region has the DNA TGTGCCAGCAGCCAAGATCCCGGCACTGAAGCTTTCTTT.

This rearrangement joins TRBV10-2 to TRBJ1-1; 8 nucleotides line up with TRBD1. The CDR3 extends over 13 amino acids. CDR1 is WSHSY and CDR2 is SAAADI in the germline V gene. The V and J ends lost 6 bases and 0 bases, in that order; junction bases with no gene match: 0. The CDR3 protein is CASRDRVNTEAFF. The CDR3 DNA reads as TGCGCCAGCAGGGACAGGGTGAACACTGAAGCTTTCTTT.

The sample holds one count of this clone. CDR3 nucleotide sequence: TGTGCCAGCAGAGAGACAGGGGAGAATTCACCCCTCCACTTT. This codes for CASRETGENSPLHF. The rearrangement joins TRBV25-1 to TRBJ1-6; 8 bases fit TRBD1. The trim removed 6 bases at V and 7 bases at J, leaving 5 bases unmatched. The CDR3 contains 14 residues. Germline lookup yields CDR1 MGHDK and CDR2 SYGVNS. The full variable domain, its missing parts supplied by reference TRBV25-1 and TRBJ1-6, is EADIYQTPRYLVIGTGKKITLECSQTMGHDKMYWYQQDPGMELHLIHYSYGVNSTEKGDLSSESTVSRIRTEHFPLTLESARPSHTSQYLCASRETGENSPLHFGNGTRLTVT.

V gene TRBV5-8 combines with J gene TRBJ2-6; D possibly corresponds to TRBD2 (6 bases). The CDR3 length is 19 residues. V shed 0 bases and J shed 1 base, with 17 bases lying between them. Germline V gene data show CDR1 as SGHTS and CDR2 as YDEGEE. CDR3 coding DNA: TGTGCCAGCAGCTTGGGCCCCGGGAGTCAATCGTCTGGGGCCAACGTCCTGACTTTC. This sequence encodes CASSLGPGSQSSGANVLTF.

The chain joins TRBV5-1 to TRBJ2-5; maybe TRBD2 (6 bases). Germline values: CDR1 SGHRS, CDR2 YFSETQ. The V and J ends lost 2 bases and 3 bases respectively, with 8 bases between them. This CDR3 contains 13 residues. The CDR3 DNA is TGCGCCAGCAGCTTCCGCGGGGAAGAGACCCAGTACTTC. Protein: CASSFRGEETQYF.

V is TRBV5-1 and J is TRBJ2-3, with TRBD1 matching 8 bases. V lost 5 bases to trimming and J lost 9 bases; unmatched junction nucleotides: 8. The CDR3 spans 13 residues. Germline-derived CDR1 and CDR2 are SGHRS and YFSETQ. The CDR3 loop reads CASSPTGEGTQYF. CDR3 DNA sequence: TGCGCCAGCAGTCCGACAGGGGAAGGCACGCAGTATTTT.

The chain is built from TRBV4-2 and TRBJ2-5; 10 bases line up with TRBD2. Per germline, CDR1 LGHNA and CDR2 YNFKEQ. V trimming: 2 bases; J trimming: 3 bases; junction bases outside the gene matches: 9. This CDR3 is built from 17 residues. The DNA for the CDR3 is TGTGCCAGCAGCCAATCCTCCCTTGGACTAGCGGAAGAGACCCAGTACTTC. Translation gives CASSQSSLGLAEETQYF.

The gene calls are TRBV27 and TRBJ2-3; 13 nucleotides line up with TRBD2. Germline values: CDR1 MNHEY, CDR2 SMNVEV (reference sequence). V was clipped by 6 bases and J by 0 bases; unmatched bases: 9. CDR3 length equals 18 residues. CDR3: CASSLGLAGVTSTDTQYF. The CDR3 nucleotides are TGTGCCAGCAGCCTCGGACTAGCGGGAGTTACTAGCACAGATACGCAGTATTTT.

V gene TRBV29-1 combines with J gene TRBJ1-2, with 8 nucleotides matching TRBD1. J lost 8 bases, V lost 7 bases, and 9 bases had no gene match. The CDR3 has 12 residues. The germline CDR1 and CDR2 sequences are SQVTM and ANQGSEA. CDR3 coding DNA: TGCAGCGCCAATGACAGGGGTTTAGGCTACACCTTC. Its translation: CSANDRGLGYTF. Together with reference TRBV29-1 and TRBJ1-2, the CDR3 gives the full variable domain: SAVISQKPSRDICQRGTSLTIQCQVDSQVTMMFWYRQQPGQSLTLIATANQGSEATYESGFVIDKFPISRPNLTFSTLTVSNMSPEDSSIYLCSANDRGLGYTFGSGTRLTVV.

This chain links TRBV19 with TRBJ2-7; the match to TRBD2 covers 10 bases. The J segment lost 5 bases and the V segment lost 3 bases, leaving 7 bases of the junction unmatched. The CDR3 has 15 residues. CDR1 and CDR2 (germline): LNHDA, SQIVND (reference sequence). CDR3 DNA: TGTGCCAGTAGTATCTTCGCTAGCGGGAGCGACGAGCAGTACTTC. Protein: CASSIFASGSDEQYF.

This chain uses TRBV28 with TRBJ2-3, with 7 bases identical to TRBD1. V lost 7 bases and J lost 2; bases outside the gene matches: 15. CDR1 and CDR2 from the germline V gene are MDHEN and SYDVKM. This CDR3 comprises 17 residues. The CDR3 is CASTQPVGQANTDTQYF. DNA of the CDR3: TGTGCCAGCACCCAACCGGTTGGACAGGCGAACACAGATACGCAGTATTTT.

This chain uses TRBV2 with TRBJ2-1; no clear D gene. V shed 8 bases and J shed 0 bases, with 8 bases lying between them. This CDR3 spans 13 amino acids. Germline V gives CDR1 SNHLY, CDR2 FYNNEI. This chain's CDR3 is CASSPSSYNEQFF. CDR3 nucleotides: TGTGCCAGCTCACCGAGCTCCTACAATGAGCAGTTCTTC. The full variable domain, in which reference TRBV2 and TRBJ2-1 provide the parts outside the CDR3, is EPEVTQTPSHQVTQMGQEVILRCVPISNHLYFYWYRQILGQKVEFLVSFYNNEISEKSEIFDDQFSVERPDGSNFTLKIRSTKLEDSAMYFCASSPSSYNEQFFGPGTRLTVL.

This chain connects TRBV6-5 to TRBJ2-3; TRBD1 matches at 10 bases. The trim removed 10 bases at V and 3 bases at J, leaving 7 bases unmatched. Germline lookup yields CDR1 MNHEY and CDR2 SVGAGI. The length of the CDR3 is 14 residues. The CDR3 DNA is TGTGCCACCAAGACAGGGGGCGATACAGATACGCAGTATTTT. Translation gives CATKTGGDTDTQYF.

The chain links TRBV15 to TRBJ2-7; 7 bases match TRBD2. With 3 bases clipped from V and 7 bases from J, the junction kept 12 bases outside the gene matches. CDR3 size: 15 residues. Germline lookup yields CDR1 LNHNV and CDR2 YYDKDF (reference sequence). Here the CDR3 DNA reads TGTGCCACCAGCAGGGGGGGGGTGGCAGGAGGAGAGCAGTACTTC. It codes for CATSRGGVAGGEQYF.

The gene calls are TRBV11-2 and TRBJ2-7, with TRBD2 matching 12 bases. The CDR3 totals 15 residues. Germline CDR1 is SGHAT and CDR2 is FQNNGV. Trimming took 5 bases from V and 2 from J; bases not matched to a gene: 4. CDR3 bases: TGTGCCAGCAGCCCGCGGACTAGCGGGGCCTACGAGCAGTACTTC. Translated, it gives CASSPRTSGAYEQYF.

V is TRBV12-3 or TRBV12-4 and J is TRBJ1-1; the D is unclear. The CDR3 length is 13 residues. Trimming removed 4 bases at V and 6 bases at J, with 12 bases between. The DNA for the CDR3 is TGTGCCAGCAGTTGGGCGGGCCACTCTGAAGCTTTCTTT. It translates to CASSWAGHSEAFF.

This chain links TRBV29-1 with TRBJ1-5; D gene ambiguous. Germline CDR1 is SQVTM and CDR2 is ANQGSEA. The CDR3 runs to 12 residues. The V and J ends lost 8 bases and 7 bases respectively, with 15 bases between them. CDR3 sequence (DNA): TGCAGCTCCAGGATGGAGGACCAGCCCCAGCATTTT. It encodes CSSRMEDQPQHF.

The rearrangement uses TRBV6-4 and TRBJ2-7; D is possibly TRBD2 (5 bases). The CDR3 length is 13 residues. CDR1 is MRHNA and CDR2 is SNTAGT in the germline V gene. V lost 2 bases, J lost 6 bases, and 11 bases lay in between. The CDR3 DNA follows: TGTGCCAGCAGTGACGAGGGTTCCGGCGAGCAGTACTTC. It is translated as CASSDEGSGEQYF.

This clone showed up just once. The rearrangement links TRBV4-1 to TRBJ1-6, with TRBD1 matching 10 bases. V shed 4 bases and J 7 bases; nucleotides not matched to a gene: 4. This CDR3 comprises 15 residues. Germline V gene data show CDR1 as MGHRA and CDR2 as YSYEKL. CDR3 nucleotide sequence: TGCGCCAGCAGCCTATCGGGACAGGGGAATTCACCCCTCCACTTT. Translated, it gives CASSLSGQGNSPLHF.

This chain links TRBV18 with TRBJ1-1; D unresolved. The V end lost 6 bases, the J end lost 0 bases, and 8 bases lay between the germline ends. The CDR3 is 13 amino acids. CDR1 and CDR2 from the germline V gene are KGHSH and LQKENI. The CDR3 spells CASSLDMNTEAFF. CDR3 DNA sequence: TGTGCCAGCTCTCTTGACATGAACACTGAAGCTTTCTTT.

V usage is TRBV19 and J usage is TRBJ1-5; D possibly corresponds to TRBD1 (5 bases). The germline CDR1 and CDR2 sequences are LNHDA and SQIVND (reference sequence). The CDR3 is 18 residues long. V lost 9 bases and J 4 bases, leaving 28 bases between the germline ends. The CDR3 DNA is TGTGCCAGCGAACGTCAGGCTGCCGACAGTGCTCGGAATCAGCCCCAGCATTTT. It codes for CASERQAADSARNQPQHF.

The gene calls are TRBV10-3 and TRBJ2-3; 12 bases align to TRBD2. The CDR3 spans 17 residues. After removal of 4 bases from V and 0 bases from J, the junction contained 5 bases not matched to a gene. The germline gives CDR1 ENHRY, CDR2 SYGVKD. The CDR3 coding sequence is TGTGCCATCAGTGCGGGACTAGCGGGTCCCAGCACAGATACGCAGTATTTT. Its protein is CAISAGLAGPSTDTQYF.

CDR3 in DNA: TGTGCCAGCAGTTTGACAGGGGGTGGGGAGACCCAGTACTTC. It is translated as CASSLTGGGETQYF. This chain connects TRBV6-5 to TRBJ2-5, with 9 bases identical to TRBD1. The germline V gene has CDR1 MNHEY and CDR2 SVGAGI. The V segment lost 4 bases and the J segment 5 bases; nucleotides outside the gene matches: 5. The length of the CDR3 is 14 residues.